Sequencing of this T cell receptor beta chain was carried out in a study of blood T cell repertoires in COVID-19. Sequenced by immunoSEQ multiplex PCR; TCRdb stores in-frame clones only, minus some. The sample holds over 100,000 clones, about nine tenths seen once. This TCR was sampled from a man in his forties with acute or convalescent COVID-19. Material for sequencing was peripheral blood.

CDR3 sequence reads: CSVYSGTAEADSTGLNEQFF. The CDR3 nucleotides are TGCAGCGTTTATTCCGGGACAGCCGAGGCCGACAGTACGGGGCTAAATGAGCAGTTCTTC. The rearrangement links TRBV29-1 to TRBJ2-1, with 7 bases that match TRBD1. The CDR3 spans 20 residues. With V trimmed by 5 bases and J by 7 bases, 29 bases remained unmatched. Germline CDR1 is SQVTM and CDR2 is ANQGSEA.